The clone carrying this T cell receptor beta chain was observed many times. The data originate from a study of molecular identifiers for immune sequencing clone quantification. MiXCR, run by TCRdb on the PCR reads, gives a single entry per CDR3 protein. The sample yields approximately 680,000 distinct CDR3 sequences, 25% seen once. V was cut by 5 bases and J by 6 bases, with 7 bases left in between. This CDR3 has 11 residues. The receptor was isolated from a human donor in good health. Some libraries in this study had Jurkat cell RNA spiked in. Sequencing was carried out using naive CD8+ T cells from blood, with Jurkat cell RNA spiked in. Subset noted: FACS-sorted CD8+CD4-CCR7+CD45RA+ naive T cells. The chain uses TRBV12-3 or TRBV12-4 and TRBJ1-2, with D unresolved. The CDR3 spells CASSHLDGYTF. The CDR3 DNA reads TGTGCCAGCAGTCATTTAGATGGCTACACCTTC.